Each of the 6 T cell receptor beta chains below was sequenced from the same sample in a study of CD8+CD57+ T cells in acquired aplastic anemia. The authors sequenced patients whose flow cytometry had shown CD8+CD57+ cell expansion. Genomic DNA, the template, was used for profiling of the TCR beta VDJ and CDR3. MiXCR was run by TCRdb on the reads, yielding one entry per CDR3 protein. The sample holds approximately 170,000 distinct CDR3 sequences, around 47% seen once. The sample comprised sorted CD4+, CD8+, or CD8+CD57+ T cells (not recorded which) from PBMCs. These receptors came from a human donor with aplastic anemia.

The V gene is TRBV7-9, the J gene TRBJ2-7; 10 bases fit TRBD2. The germline gives CDR1 SEHNR, CDR2 FQNEAQ (reference sequence). The CDR3 is 14 residues long. After removal of 0 bases from V and 6 bases from J, the junction contained 2 bases not matched to a gene. CDR3 region: CASSLAGTSVEQYF. The CDR3 DNA follows: TGTGCCAGCAGCTTAGCGGGGACTAGCGTCGAGCAGTACTTC. The full variable domain, its missing parts supplied by reference TRBV7-9 and TRBJ2-7, is DTGVSQNPRHKITKRGQNVTFRCDPISEHNRLYWYRQTLGQGPEFLTYFQNEAQLEKSRLLSDRFSAERPKGSFSTLEIQRTEQGDSAMYLCASSLAGTSVEQYFGPGTRLTVT.

At least ten counts were recorded for this clonotype. This chain uses TRBV29-1 with TRBJ1-1; D ambiguous. CDR1 SQVTM and CDR2 ANQGSEA come from the germline V gene. This CDR3 is built from 12 residues. Trimming left V 7 bases short and J 6 bases short, with 15 bases between. This CDR3 is CSGKPGLAEAFF. The CDR3 region has the DNA TGCAGCGGTAAGCCGGGTTTGGCTGAAGCTTTCTTT.

This chain joins TRBV2 and TRBJ2-1; tentatively, D is TRBD1 (5 bases). This CDR3 is built from 14 residues. Trimming left V 5 bases short and J 7 bases short, with 15 bases between. CDR1 is SNHLY and CDR2 is FYNNEI in the germline V gene. The chain's CDR3 is CASSPRRVGNEQFF. CDR3 coding DNA: TGTGCCAGCAGTCCCCGCAGGGTGGGGAATGAGCAGTTCTTC.

This chain links TRBV19 with TRBJ1-2, with D uncertain. The germline V gene encodes CDR1 LNHDA and CDR2 SQIVND (reference sequence). This CDR3 is 9 amino acids long. V dropped 7 bases and J dropped 11 bases, with 8 bases sitting between them. CDR3 sequence (DNA): TGTGCCAGTACGTGGGGATACACCTTC. The encoded protein is CASTWGYTF.

This clonotype was seen ten or more times. The J gene is TRBJ2-2, the V gene TRBV20-1, with 9 bases matching TRBD1. The CDR3 is 15 amino acids. Germline V gives CDR1 DFQATT, CDR2 SNEGSKA (reference sequence). Trimming removed 2 bases from V and 7 bases from J; junction bases left unmatched: 8. The CDR3 nucleotides are TGCAGTGCTAGAACGGGACAGGGATCGGTCGGGGAGCTGTTTTTT. Translating it yields CSARTGQGSVGELFF.

This clonotype was recorded at least ten times. The chain couples TRBV6-1 to TRBJ1-2; D ambiguous. V was clipped by 6 bases and J by 3 bases, with 23 bases between them. This CDR3 has 17 amino acids. CDR1 is MNHNS, CDR2 SASEGT, per germline. The CDR3 nucleotides are TGTGCCAGCAGAAACCTAGAAGGGAGGGCCGGAGACTATGGCTACACCTTC. This codes for CASRNLEGRAGDYGYTF.